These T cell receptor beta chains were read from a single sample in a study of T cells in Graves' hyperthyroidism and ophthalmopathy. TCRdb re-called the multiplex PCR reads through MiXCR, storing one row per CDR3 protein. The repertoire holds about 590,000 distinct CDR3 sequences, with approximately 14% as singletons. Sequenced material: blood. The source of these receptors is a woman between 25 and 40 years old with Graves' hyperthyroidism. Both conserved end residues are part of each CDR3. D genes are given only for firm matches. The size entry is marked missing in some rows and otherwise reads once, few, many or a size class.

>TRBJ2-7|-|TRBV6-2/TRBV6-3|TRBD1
TGTGCCAGCAGTAGGGACAGGGGGTCCCACGAGCAGTACTTC
CASSRDRGSHEQYF
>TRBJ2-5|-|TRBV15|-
TGTGCCACCAGTTCCTCAGGGTACACCCAAGAGACCCAGTACTTC
CATSSSGYTQETQYF
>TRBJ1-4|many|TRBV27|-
TGTGCCAGCAGTGGGGGGACGCCAACTAATGAAAAACTGTTTTTT
CASSGGTPTNEKLFF
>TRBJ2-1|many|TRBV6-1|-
TGTGCCAGCAGTACCGCTCGGATCAATGAGCAGTTCTTC
CASSTARINEQFF
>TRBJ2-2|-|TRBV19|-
TGTGCCAGTAGACCCGGGACGTACGCGAACACCGGGGAGCTGTTTTTT
CASRPGTYANTGELFF
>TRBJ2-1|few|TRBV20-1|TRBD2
TGCAGTGCAAGCGGGAGGACGACCTACAATGAGCAGTTCTTC
CSASGRTTYNEQFF
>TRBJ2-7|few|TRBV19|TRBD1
TGTGCCAGTACCCGCGGGACAGGGGGCCCGTACGAGCAGTACTTC
CASTRGTGGPYEQYF
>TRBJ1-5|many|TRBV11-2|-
TGTGCCAGCAGCTTAGATGGGGGGATTTTTCAGCCCCAGCATTTT
CASSLDGGIFQPQHF
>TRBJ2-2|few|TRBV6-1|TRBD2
TGTGCCAGCAGTCCGTTCCCGGGACTAGCGGGAAGCACCGGGGAGCTGTTTTTT
CASSPFPGLAGSTGELFF
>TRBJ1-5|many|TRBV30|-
TGTGCCTGGGCCTTGGACAGCAATCAGCCCCAGCATTTT
CAWALDSNQPQHF
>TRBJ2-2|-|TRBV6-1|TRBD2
TGTGCCAGCCCATCAGCGGGAGTTCCGTTTTTT
CASPSAGVPFF
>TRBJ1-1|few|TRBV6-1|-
TGTGCCAGCAGTAAAAACACTGAAGCTTTCTTT
CASSKNTEAFF
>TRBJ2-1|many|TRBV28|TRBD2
TGTGCCAGCAGCATGGTCGGCGGGAGTAGTCGGGGTAATGAGCAGTTCTTC
CASSMVGGSSRGNEQFF
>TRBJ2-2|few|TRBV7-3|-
TGTGCCAGCAGCTTAGGTTGGCACACCGGGGAGCTGTTTTTT
CASSLGWHTGELFF
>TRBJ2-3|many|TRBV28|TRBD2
TGTGCCAGCAGTCTCGCACGGAAATCGACTAGCGGACTCACAGATACGCAGTATTTT
CASSLARKSTSGLTDTQYF
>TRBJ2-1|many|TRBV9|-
TGTGCCAGCAGCGTAGAGGTTTACAATGAGCAGTTCTTC
CASSVEVYNEQFF
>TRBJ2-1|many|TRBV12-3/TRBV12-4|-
TGTGCCAGCGGGACGAGGAGCTCCTACAATGAGCAGTTCTTC
CASGTRSSYNEQFF